These 10 T cell receptor beta chains share one sample of origin, sequenced in a study of shared T cell receptors in the human thymus. Method: immunoSEQ multiplex PCR; TCRdb's copy keeps in-frame clones and lacks some. The profile shows over 650,000 clones, about 87% of them singletons. The data also belong to a second study, concerning human thymus T cells.

Sample: thymocytes. These receptors were taken from a boy less than two years old with a congenital heart defect.

In its sample, this clone was seen once. This rearrangement joins TRBV27 to TRBJ1-4; D remains unclear. CDR3 length: 15 amino acids. Deletions cut 2 bases from V and 6 bases from J, with 13 bases between. CDR1 and CDR2 from the germline V gene are MNHEY and SMNVEV (reference sequence). The CDR3 DNA follows: TGTGCCAGCAGTTTACGAGGGTGGCTCCATGAAAAACTGTTTTTT. Protein product: CASSLRGWLHEKLFF.

This clone was observed a handful of times. This chain joins TRBV4-3 and TRBJ2-6; TRBD1 matches 9 bases. This CDR3 is built from 16 residues. Germline lookup yields CDR1 LGHNA and CDR2 YSLEER. J lost 0 bases, V lost 4 bases, and 1 base had no gene match. CDR3 sequence: CASSRDRVSGANVLTF. In nucleotides, the CDR3 is TGCGCCAGCAGCCGGGACAGGGTCTCTGGGGCCAACGTCCTGACTTTC.

J is TRBJ2-3 and V is TRBV25-1; 8 nucleotides agree with TRBD2. Trimming took 7 bases from V and 6 from J; bases not matched to a gene: 15. Per germline, CDR1 MGHDK and CDR2 SYGVNS. The CDR3 spans 16 residues. CDR3 sequence: CASTSAGTSLVDTQYF. DNA for the CDR3: TGTGCCAGCACCTCCGCCGGGACTAGTCTTGTGGATACGCAGTATTTT. The full variable domain, in which reference TRBV25-1 and TRBJ2-3 provide the parts outside the CDR3, is EADIYQTPRYLVIGTGKKITLECSQTMGHDKMYWYQQDPGMELHLIHYSYGVNSTEKGDLSSESTVSRIRTEHFPLTLESARPSHTSQYLCASTSAGTSLVDTQYFGPGTRLTVL.

The chain carries TRBV11-2 and TRBJ1-4; 7 bases fit TRBD1. The CDR3 is made up of 16 amino acids. Germline V CDR1 and CDR2: SGHAT, FQNNGV. The trim removed 5 bases at V and 4 bases at J, leaving 10 bases unmatched. CDR3 sequence: CASSIRQGSGNEKLFF. The CDR3 nucleotides read TGTGCCAGCAGCATCCGACAGGGATCGGGTAATGAAAAACTGTTTTTT.

This clone was seen only once. This rearrangement joins TRBV10-3 to TRBJ2-2, with 11 bases matching TRBD2. The CDR3 spans 18 residues. Per the germline V gene, CDR1 is ENHRY and CDR2 is SYGVKD. V dropped 1 base and J dropped 4; count of bases not matched to a gene: 8. CDR3 region: CAISEWKLAGEGTGELFF. Here the CDR3 DNA reads TGTGCCATCAGTGAGTGGAAACTAGCGGGAGAGGGCACCGGGGAGCTGTTTTTT.

V and J are TRBV4-1 and TRBJ2-7; 7 nucleotides line up with TRBD2. The CDR3 runs 16 residues. Germline values: CDR1 MGHRA, CDR2 YSYEKL. V shed 1 base and J 2 bases; nucleotides not matched to a gene: 8. The DNA of the CDR3 is TGCGCCAGCAGCCAAGGGCGCCGAGCGGGAACCTACGAGCAGTACTTC. This encodes CASSQGRRAGTYEQYF.

In its sample, this clone was seen once. The chain has TRBV30 and TRBJ1-5; D call uncertain. This CDR3 comprises 14 residues. Trimming left V 2 bases short and J 1 base short, with 9 bases between. Looked up from germline, CDR1 is GTSNPN and CDR2 is SVGIG (reference sequence). Here the CDR3 DNA reads TGTGCCTGGAGTCCCCTGTCCAGCAATCAGCCCCAGCATTTT. Protein product: CAWSPLSSNQPQHF.

The chain uses TRBV7-9 and TRBJ2-3, with D maybe TRBD2 (6 bases). V lost 7 bases to trimming and J lost 6 bases, with 14 bases between them. The CDR3 is 13 amino acids. Germline-derived CDR1 and CDR2 are SEHNR and FQNEAQ (reference sequence). The CDR3 sequence is CASTENGGDTQYF. The CDR3, as DNA: TGTGCCAGCACCGAGAATGGGGGGGATACGCAGTATTTT.

This clone appeared a few times. The chain couples TRBV5-1 to TRBJ2-7, with 10 bases lining up with TRBD1. CDR1 and CDR2 from the germline V gene are SGHRS and YFSETQ. The CDR3 runs to 16 residues. Trimming cost V 0 bases and J 1 base; bases outside gene matches: 4. CDR3 in amino acids: CASSLDPGQGSYEQYF. The DNA for the CDR3 is TGCGCCAGCAGCTTGGACCCGGGACAGGGGTCCTACGAGCAGTACTTC.

The chain carries TRBV4-3 and TRBJ1-1; D unclear. The V end lost 3 bases, the J end lost 1 base, and 15 bases lay between the germline ends. The CDR3 is made up of 16 amino acids. Germline values: CDR1 LGHNA, CDR2 YSLEER. DNA for the CDR3: TGCGCCAGCAGCCATCCTCTGGGGAGCGAGAACACTGAAGCTTTCTTT. This sequence encodes CASSHPLGSENTEAFF.